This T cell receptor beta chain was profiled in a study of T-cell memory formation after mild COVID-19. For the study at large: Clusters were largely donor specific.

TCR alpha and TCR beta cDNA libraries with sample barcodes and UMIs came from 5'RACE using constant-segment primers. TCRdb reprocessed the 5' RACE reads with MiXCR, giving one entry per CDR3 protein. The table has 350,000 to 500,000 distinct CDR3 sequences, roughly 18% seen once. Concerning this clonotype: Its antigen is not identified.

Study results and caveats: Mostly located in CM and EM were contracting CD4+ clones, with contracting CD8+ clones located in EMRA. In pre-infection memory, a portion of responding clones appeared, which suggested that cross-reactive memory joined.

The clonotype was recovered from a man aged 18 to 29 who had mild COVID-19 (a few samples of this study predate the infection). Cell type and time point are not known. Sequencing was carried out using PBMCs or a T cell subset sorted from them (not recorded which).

In DNA form, the CDR3 reads TGTGCCAGCAGCTTCGGACCTAGCGGCGCCAAAAACATTCAGTACTTC. Protein: CASSFGPSGAKNIQYF. The rearrangement joins TRBV7-2 to TRBJ2-4; 7 nucleotides agree with TRBD2. Germline lookup yields CDR1 SGHTA and CDR2 FQGNSA. This CDR3 spans 16 amino acids. Unmatched junction bases numbered 6, after V lost 3 bases and J lost 1 base.